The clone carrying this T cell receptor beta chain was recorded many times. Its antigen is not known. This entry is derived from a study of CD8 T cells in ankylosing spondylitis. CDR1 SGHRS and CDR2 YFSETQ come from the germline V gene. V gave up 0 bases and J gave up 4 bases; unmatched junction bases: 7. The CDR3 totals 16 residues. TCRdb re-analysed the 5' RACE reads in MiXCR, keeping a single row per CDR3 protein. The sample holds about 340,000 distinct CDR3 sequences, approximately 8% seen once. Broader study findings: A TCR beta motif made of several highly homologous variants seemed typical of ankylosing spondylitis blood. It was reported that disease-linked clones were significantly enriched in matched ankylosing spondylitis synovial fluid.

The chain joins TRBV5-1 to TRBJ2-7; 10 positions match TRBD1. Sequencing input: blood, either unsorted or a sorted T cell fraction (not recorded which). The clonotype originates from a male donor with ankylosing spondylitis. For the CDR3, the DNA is TGCGCCAGCAGCTTGGCCTATGGGACAGGGGAATACGAGCAGTACTTC. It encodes CASSLAYGTGEYEQYF.